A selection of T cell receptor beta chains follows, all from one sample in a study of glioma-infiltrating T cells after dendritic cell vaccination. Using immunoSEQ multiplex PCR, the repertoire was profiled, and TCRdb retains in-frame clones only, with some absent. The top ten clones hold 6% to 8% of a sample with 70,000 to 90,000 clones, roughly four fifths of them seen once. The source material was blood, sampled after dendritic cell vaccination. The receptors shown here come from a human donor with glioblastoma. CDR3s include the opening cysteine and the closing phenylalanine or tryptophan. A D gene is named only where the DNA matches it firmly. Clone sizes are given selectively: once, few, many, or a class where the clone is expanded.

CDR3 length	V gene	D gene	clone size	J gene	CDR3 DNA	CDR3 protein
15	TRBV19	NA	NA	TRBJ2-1	TGTGCCAGTAGTCAAGACTACCCTCCCTACAATGAGCAGTTCTTC	CASSQDYPPYNEQFF
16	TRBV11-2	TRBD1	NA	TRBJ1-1	TGTGCCAGCAGGCCCCTTACGACAGGGTGGACGACTGAAGCTTTCTTT	CASRPLTTGWTTEAFF
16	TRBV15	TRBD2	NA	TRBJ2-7	TGTGCCACCAGCAGATGGACTAGCGGGGGTACCTACGAGCAGTACTTC	CATSRWTSGGTYEQYF
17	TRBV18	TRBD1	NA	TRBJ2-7	TGTGCCAGCTCACCACCTCAGAGAGGGGGCCCAACGAACGAGCAGTACTTC	CASSPPQRGGPTNEQYF
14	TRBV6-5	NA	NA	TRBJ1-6	TGTGCCAGCAAAATTCTTGGGGCCGGTTCACCCCTCCACTTT	CASKILGAGSPLHF
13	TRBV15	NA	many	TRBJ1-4	TGTGCCACCAGCAGAGGGGGGGAGGAAAAACTGTTTTTT	CATSRGGEEKLFF
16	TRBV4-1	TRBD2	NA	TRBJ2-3	TGCGCCAGCAGCCAAGCTTTTCGGGAGGGAACAGATACGCAGTATTTT	CASSQAFREGTDTQYF
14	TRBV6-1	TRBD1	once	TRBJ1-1	TGTGCCAGCAGTGTGAACAGGGGAAACACTGAAGCTTTCTTT	CASSVNRGNTEAFF
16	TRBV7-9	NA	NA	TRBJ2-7	TGTGCCAGCAGCCCAATAGGGGGTAGGAGCTCCTACGAGCAGTACTTC	CASSPIGGRSSYEQYF
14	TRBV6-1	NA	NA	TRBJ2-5	TGTGCCAGCAGTGAAGCGACAAGCAGGGAGACCCAGTACTTC	CASSEATSRETQYF
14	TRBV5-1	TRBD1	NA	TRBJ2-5	TGCGCCAGCAGCTCTTACAGGGGGCTGGAGACCCAGTACTTC	CASSSYRGLETQYF
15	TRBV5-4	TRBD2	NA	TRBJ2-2	TGTGCCAGCAGCTTAGCGGGGCTAAACACCGGGGAGCTGTTTTTT	CASSLAGLNTGELFF
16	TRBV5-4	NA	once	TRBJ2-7	TGTGCCAGCAGCTCAAGAGCGGAGTCCTACTCCTACGAGCAGTACTTC	CASSSRAESYSYEQYF
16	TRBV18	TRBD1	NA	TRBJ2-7	TGTGCCAGCTCATCATCAGTGGGGACAGGAGCCTACGAGCAGTACTTC	CASSSSVGTGAYEQYF
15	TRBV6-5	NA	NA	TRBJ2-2	TGTGCCAGCAGTCGTACCAGGGGGAGGTCCGGGGAGCTGTTTTTT	CASSRTRGRSGELFF
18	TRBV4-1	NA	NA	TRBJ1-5	TGCGCCAGCAGCCAAGACTTCGCAGGCATCTATAGCAATCAGCCCCAGCATTTT	CASSQDFAGIYSNQPQHF
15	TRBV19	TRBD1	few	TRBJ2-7	TGTGCCAGTAGTGGATTGGGACAGGTCTCCTACGAGCAGTACTTC	CASSGLGQVSYEQYF
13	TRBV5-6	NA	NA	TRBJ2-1	TGTGCCAGCAGCTTGGGACAGGTTAATGAGCAGTTCTTC	CASSLGQVNEQFF
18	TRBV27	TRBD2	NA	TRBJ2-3	TGTGCCAGCAGTCCCGACAGGAGCGGGGGGATGGGTGCAGATACGCAGTATTTT	CASSPDRSGGMGADTQYF
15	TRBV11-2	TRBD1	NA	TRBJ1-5	TGTGCCAGCAGCCCCGGGACAGGGGGAAATCAGCCCCAGCATTTT	CASSPGTGGNQPQHF
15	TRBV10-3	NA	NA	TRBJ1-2	TGTGCCATCAGTGTCCCTTCGCCAGGATCCTATGGCTACACCTTC	CAISVPSPGSYGYTF
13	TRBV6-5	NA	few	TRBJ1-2	TGTGCCACTGGGGAGTGGGAAGCCTATGGCTACACCTTC	CATGEWEAYGYTF
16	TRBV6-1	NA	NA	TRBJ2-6	TGTGCCAGCAGTGACAGGGGCGCCTTGGGGGCCAACGTCCTGACTTTC	CASSDRGALGANVLTF
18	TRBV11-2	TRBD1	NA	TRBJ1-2	TGTGCCAGCAGCTTCACCGGGACAGGGTATAGCAACCTCAATGGCTACACCTTC	CASSFTGTGYSNLNGYTF
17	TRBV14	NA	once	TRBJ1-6	TGTGCCAGCAGCCAAGAAGGAGCATTAGCTTATAATTCACCCCTCCACTTT	CASSQEGALAYNSPLHF
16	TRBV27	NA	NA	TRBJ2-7	TGTGCCAGCAGTTCCCGGAGTGGAGCGCTCTCCTACGAGCAGTACTTC	CASSSRSGALSYEQYF
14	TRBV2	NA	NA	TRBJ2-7	TGTGCCAGCAGTGCATTAGGGGGGGGCTACGAGCAGTACTTC	CASSALGGGYEQYF
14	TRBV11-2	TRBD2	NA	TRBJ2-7	TGTGCCAGCAGCAAGACTAGCGGGGGTTACGAGCAGTACTTC	CASSKTSGGYEQYF
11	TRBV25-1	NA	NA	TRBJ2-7	TGTGCCAGCGGGGAGCCCTACGAGCAGTACTTC	CASGEPYEQYF
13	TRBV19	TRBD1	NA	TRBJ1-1	TGTGCCAGTAGCGTCGGACAGGGCACTGAAGCTTTCTTT	CASSVGQGTEAFF
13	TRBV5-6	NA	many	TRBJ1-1	TGTGCCAGCAGCCCCGCCTCCGGCACTGAAGCTTTCTTT	CASSPASGTEAFF
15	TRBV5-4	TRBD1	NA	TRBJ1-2	TGTGCCAGCAGCCTCGGGACAGGGGCTAACTATGGCTACACCTTC	CASSLGTGANYGYTF
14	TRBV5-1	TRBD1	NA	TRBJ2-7	TGCGCCAGCAGCTGGATGGGACAGGACTACGAGCAGTACTTC	CASSWMGQDYEQYF
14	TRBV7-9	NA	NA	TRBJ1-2	TGTGCCAGCAGCCCGATCGGGGAGGACTATGGCTACACCTTC	CASSPIGEDYGYTF
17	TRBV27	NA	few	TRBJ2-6	TGTGCCAGCAGTTTATACGGAGGAGACTCTGGGGCCAACGTCCTGACTTTC	CASSLYGGDSGANVLTF
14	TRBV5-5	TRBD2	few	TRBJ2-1	TGTGCCAGCAGCTTGGCCGGGGGGGGGAGCGAGCAGTTCTTC	CASSLAGGGSEQFF
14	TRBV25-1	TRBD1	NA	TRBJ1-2	TGTGCCAGCAGTAAACAGGGGCTTAACTATGGCTACACCTTC	CASSKQGLNYGYTF
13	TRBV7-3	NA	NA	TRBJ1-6	TGTGCCAGCAGCTCCGGGGTAAATTCACCCCTCCACTTT	CASSSGVNSPLHF
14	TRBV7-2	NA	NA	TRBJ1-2	TGTGCCAGCAGCTCACCCCACTTCCTGAGTGGCTACACCTTC	CASSSPHFLSGYTF
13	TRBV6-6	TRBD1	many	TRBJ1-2	TGTGCCAGCAGCGGACAGGGGAAATATGGCTACACCTTC	CASSGQGKYGYTF
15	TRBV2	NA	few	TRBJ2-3	TGTGCCAGCAGTGATCCGGCGGGGGCCACAGATACGCAGTATTTT	CASSDPAGATDTQYF
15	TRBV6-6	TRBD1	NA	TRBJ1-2	TGTGCCAGCAGTTACTCCGAGACAGGGAGCTATGGCTACACCTTC	CASSYSETGSYGYTF
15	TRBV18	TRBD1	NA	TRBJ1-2	TGTGCCAGCTCCCCTGATTGGGACAGGGGAGGTGGCTACACCTTC	CASSPDWDRGGGYTF
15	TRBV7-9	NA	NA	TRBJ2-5	TGTGCCAGCAGCTACCCTTTGAGGGGGGGAGAGACCCAGTACTTC	CASSYPLRGGETQYF
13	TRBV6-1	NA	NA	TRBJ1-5	TGTGCCAGCAGTGAAAGTGCGTTTCAGCCCCAGCATTTT	CASSESAFQPQHF
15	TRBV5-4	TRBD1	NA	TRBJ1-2	TGTGCCAGCAGCGCCCGGGACAGGGGTGACTATGGCTACACCTTC	CASSARDRGDYGYTF
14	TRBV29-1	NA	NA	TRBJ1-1	TGCAGCGTTGATTCTGGACAGATCTACACTGAAGCTTTCTTT	CSVDSGQIYTEAFF
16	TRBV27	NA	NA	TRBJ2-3	TGTGCCAGCAGTTTGGCGGGGTCGATTGGGACAGATACGCAGTATTTT	CASSLAGSIGTDTQYF